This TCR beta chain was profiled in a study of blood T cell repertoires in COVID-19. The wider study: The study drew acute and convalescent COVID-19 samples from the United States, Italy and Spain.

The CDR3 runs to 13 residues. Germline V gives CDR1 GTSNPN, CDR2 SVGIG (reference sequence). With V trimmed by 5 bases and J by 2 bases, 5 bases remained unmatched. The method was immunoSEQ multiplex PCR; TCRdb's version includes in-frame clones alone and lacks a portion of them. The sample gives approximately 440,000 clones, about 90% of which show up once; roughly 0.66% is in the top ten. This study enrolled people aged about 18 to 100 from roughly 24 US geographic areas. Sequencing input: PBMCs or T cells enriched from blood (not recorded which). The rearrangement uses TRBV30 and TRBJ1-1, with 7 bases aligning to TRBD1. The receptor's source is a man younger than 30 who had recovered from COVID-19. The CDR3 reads CAWETGPNTEAFF. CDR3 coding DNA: TGTGCCTGGGAGACAGGGCCTAACACTGAAGCTTTCTTT.